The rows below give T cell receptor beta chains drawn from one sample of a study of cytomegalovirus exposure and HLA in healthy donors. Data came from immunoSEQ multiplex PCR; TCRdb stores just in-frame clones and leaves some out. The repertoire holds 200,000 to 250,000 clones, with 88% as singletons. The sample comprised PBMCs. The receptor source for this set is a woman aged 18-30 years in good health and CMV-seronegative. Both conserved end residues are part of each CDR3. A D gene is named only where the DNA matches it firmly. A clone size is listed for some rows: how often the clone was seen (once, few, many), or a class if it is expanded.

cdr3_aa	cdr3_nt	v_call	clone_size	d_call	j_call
CASSLGFSIDRGDNEQYF	TGTGCCAGCAGCTTAGGATTTTCTATAGACAGGGGCGACAACGAGCAGTACTTC	TRBV7-6	-	TRBD1	TRBJ2-7
CASSLAGTASYEQYF	TGCGCCAGCAGCTTGGCCGGGACAGCCTCCTACGAGCAGTACTTC	TRBV5-1	-	TRBD1	TRBJ2-7
CASRDAGSNYGYTF	TGTGCCAGCAGGGACGCAGGGTCTAACTATGGCTACACCTTC	TRBV6-5	-	-	TRBJ1-2
CASSLSWDSYNEQFF	TGTGCCAGCAGTTTATCCTGGGACAGCTACAATGAGCAGTTCTTC	TRBV27	-	TRBD1	TRBJ2-1
CASSSPDRNTEAFF	TGTGCCAGCAGTTCCCCGGACAGGAACACTGAAGCTTTCTTT	TRBV28	-	-	TRBJ1-1
CASSPSQGAGYTF	TGTGCCAGTAGTCCCTCCCAGGGGGCTGGCTACACCTTC	TRBV19	-	TRBD1	TRBJ1-2
CASSLVSSGSSYNEQFF	TGTGCCAGCAGCTTAGTGTCTAGCGGGAGCTCCTACAATGAGCAGTTCTTC	TRBV11-3	-	TRBD2	TRBJ2-1
CASSPSNEQFF	TGTGCCAGCAGCCCTTCCAATGAGCAGTTCTTC	TRBV6-6	once	-	TRBJ2-1
CASSLALLDYGYTF	TGTGCCAGCAGCTTAGCACTCCTAGACTATGGCTACACCTTC	TRBV7-9	-	-	TRBJ1-2
CASSETSGRAADTQYF	TGTGCCAGCAGCGAAACAAGCGGGAGGGCCGCAGATACGCAGTATTTT	TRBV9	-	TRBD2	TRBJ2-3
CASSHTGTGDYGYTF	TGTGCCAGCAGTCATACCGGGACAGGGGACTATGGCTACACCTTC	TRBV11-2	-	TRBD1	TRBJ1-2
CASSRRRQGLTGYTF	TGTGCCAGCAGCCGAAGAAGGCAGGGGTTAACTGGCTACACCTTC	TRBV5-6	-	-	TRBJ1-2
CASSLLRDTQETQYF	TGTGCCAGCAGTTTACTGAGGGACACGCAAGAGACCCAGTACTTC	TRBV28	once	-	TRBJ2-5
CASSQLGLAGDPGELFF	TGTGCCAGCAGCCAGTTGGGACTAGCGGGAGATCCCGGGGAGCTGTTTTTT	TRBV11-2	-	TRBD2	TRBJ2-2
CASSRTQGYSGNTIYF	TGTGCCAGCAGTCGGACACAGGGGTACTCTGGAAACACCATATATTTT	TRBV27	-	TRBD1	TRBJ1-3
CAWSVLGAGLPPTEAFF	TGTGCCTGGAGTGTACTGGGAGCGGGGTTACCGCCAACTGAAGCTTTCTTT	TRBV30	-	-	TRBJ1-1
CASTLSGPGQGSYEQYF	TGTGCCAGCACCCTCTCAGGCCCCGGCCAGGGCTCCTACGAGCAGTACTTC	TRBV28	once	-	TRBJ2-7
CASSYDGGSGQPQHF	TGTGCCAGCAGTTACGATGGGGGGTCGGGTCAGCCCCAGCATTTT	TRBV6-6	-	-	TRBJ1-5
CASRPGRDRGDQPQHF	TGTGCCAGCAGGCCTGGTCGGGACAGGGGTGATCAGCCCCAGCATTTT	TRBV2	-	TRBD1	TRBJ1-5
CASSSLTRGLWYF	TGTGCCAGCAGCTCCCTTACTAGGGGGCTGTGGTATTTT	TRBV7-2	-	TRBD1	TRBJ2-3
CASRKWPGKTQYF	TGCGCCAGCAGGAAATGGCCAGGGAAGACCCAGTACTTC	TRBV23-1	-	-	TRBJ2-5
CASSESRGLSGANVLTF	TGTGCCAGCAGTGAAAGCAGGGGGCTTTCCGGGGCCAACGTCCTGACTTTC	TRBV28	-	TRBD1	TRBJ2-6